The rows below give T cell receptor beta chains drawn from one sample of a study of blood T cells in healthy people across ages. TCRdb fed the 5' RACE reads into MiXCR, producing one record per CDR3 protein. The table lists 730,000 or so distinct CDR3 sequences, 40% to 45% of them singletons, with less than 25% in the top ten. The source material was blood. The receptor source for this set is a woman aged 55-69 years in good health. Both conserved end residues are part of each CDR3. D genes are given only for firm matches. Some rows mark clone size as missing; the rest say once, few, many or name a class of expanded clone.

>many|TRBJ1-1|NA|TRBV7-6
TGTGCCAGCAGCCCCGGGCTGAACACTGAAGCTTTCTTT
CASSPGLNTEAFF
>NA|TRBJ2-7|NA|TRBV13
TGTGCCAGCAGCCCTAGCGCGAGCTCCTACAATGAGCAGTACTTC
CASSPSASSYNEQYF
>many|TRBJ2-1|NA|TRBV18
TGTGCCAGCTCAACGGACTTGGCTGAGCAGTTCTTC
CASSTDLAEQFF
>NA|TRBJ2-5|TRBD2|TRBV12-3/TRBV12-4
TGTGCCAGCAGGACTAGCGGGGGGCGGGAGACCCAGTACTTC
CASRTSGGRETQYF
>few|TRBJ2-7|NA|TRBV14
TGTGCCAGCAGCCAAGATCTTGGGATAGCCTACAATGAGCAGTACTTC
CASSQDLGIAYNEQYF
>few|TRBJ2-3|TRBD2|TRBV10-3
TGTGCCATCAGTGAGCGGGGGGGACAAGATACGCAGTATTTT
CAISERGGQDTQYF
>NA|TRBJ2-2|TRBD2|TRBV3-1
TGTGCCAGCAGCCAAGGGACTAGCGGGAGGAACACCGGGGAGCTGTTTTTT
CASSQGTSGRNTGELFF
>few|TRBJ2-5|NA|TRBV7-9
TGTGCCAGCAGCTTGGTTGGGCTCCAAGAGACCCAGTACTTC
CASSLVGLQETQYF
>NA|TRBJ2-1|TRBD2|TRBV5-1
TGCGCCAGCAGCTTGGAACTAGCGGGGGGTAGGTCCTACAATGAGCAGTTCTTC
CASSLELAGGRSYNEQFF
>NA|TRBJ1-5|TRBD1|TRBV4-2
TGTGCCAGCAGCCAAGGGGGGGGACAGGGCAATCAGCCCCAGCATTTT
CASSQGGGQGNQPQHF
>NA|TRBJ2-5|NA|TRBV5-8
TGTGCCAGCAGCTTGGCACTACTCCGAGAGACCCAGTACTTC
CASSLALLRETQYF
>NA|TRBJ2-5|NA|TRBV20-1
TGCAGTGCTAGAAGCCGGGACGGGGGCTGGGAGCAGTACTTC
CSARSRDGGWEQYF
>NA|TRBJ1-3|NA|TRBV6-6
TGTGCCAGCAGTTACCTTGCAGACTCTGGAAACACCATATATTTT
CASSYLADSGNTIYF
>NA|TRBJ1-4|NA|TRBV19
TGTGCCAGTAGTGCCGAGAGGAGCCGCACTAATGAAAAACTGTTTTTT
CASSAERSRTNEKLFF
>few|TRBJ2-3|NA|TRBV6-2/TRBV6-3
TGTGCCAGCAGTTACGGCGGCGGTACTAGCACAGATACGCAGTATTTT
CASSYGGGTSTDTQYF
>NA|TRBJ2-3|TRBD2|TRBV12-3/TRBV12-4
TGTGCCAGCAGAACCAGAGCGGGGTCAGATACGCAGTATTTT
CASRTRAGSDTQYF
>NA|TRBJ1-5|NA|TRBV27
TGTGCCAGCAGCAATACAGGGATTAGCAATCAGCCCCAGCATTTT
CASSNTGISNQPQHF
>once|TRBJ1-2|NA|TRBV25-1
TGTGCCAGCAGCTCCGCTTTTGCAGGGTCGTCCCCACTCTATGGCTACACCTTC
CASSSAFAGSSPLYGYTF
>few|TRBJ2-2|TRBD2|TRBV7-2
TGTGCCAGCAGAGTAACTAGCGGCGGGACCGGGGAGCTGTTTTTT
CASRVTSGGTGELFF
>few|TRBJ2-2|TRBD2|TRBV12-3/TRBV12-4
TGTGCCAGCAGGATGACTAGCGGGTCCGGGGAGCTGTTTTTT
CASRMTSGSGELFF
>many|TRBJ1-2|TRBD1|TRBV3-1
TGTGCCAGCAGCCAAGGGGACAGGGCTAGCTATGGCTACACCTTC
CASSQGDRASYGYTF
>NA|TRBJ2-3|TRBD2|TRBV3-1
TGTGCCAGCAGCCTTACCACTGGAAAGAGACTAGCGGGCACAGATACGCAGTATTTT
CASSLTTGKRLAGTDTQYF
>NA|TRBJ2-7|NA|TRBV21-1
TGTGCCAGCACCGGGACTAGCGGGGACTATTACGAGCAGTACTTC
CASTGTSGDYYEQYF
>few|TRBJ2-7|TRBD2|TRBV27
TGTGCCAGCAGTAAAATAGCGGGAGGCTCCTACGAGCAGTACTTC
CASSKIAGGSYEQYF
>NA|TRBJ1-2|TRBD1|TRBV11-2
TGTGCCAGCAGCTCAAGCTTTAAACAGGGGGGGATCTATGACTACACCTTC
CASSSSFKQGGIYDYTF
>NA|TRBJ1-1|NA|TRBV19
TGTGCCAGTAGGGTGGGGGAGGTGAACACTGAAGCTTTCTTT
CASRVGEVNTEAFF
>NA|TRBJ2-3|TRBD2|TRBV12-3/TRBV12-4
TGTGCCAGCAGAAGCGGGAGGCGGACTGGGGATACGCAGTATTTT
CASRSGRRTGDTQYF
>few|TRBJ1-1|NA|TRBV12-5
TGTGCTAGTGGTTTTGGTAACCTTGAAGCTTTCTTT
CASGFGNLEAFF
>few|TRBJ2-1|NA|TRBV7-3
TGTGCCAGCAGCTCAGGGCAGGGGGGTCGATATGAGCAGTTCTTC
CASSSGQGGRYEQFF
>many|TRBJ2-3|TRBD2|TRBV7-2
TGTGCCAGCAGCTATCAGGCTAGCGGGAGCACAGATACGCAGTATTTT
CASSYQASGSTDTQYF
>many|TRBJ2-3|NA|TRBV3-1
TGTGCCAGCAGCCAAAGGGATACGCAGTATTTT
CASSQRDTQYF
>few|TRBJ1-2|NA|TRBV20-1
TGCAGTGCTCGCGAGGGGCTATATGGCTACACCTTC
CSAREGLYGYTF
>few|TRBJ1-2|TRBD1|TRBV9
TGTGCCAGCAGCACGGGACAGGGGGGACGGTTTGGCTACACCTTC
CASSTGQGGRFGYTF
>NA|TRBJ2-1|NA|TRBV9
TGTGCCAGCAGCATCAGCCCCGTCCTTAATGAGCAGTTCTTC
CASSISPVLNEQFF
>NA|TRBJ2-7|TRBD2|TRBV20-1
TGCAGTAGCGCCGGGACTAGCGGGGCTAGCTCCTACGAGCAGTACTTC
CSSAGTSGASSYEQYF
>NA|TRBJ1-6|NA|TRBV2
TGTGCCAGCAGCCGAGGGCTTTCACCCCTCCACTTT
CASSRGLSPLHF
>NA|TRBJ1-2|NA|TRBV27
TGTGCCAGCACCACCCTGGGGTACGACTACACCTTC
CASTTLGYDYTF
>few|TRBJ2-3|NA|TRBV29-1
TGCAGCGTTCGACTAGCAGATACGCAGTATTTT
CSVRLADTQYF
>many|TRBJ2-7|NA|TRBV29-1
TGCAGCGCCCGGGACATTACCTACGAGCAGTACTTC
CSARDITYEQYF
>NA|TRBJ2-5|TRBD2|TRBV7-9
TGTGCCAGCAGCCCAACTAGCGCGCCCCAGGAGACCCAGTACTTC
CASSPTSAPQETQYF
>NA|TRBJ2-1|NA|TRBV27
TGTGCCAGCAGTTTATCGTCGGGTACTACCTACAATGAGCAGTTCTTC
CASSLSSGTTYNEQFF
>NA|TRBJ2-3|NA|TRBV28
TGTGCCAGCAGTTTACGCCCGGGGCAGGGAGCAGATACGCAGTATTTT
CASSLRPGQGADTQYF
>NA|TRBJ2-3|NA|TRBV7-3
TGTGCCAGCAGCTTAAATGGTCGGACTACAGATACGCAGTATTTT
CASSLNGRTTDTQYF
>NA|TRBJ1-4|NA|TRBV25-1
TGTGCCAGCAGTAATTTAGGACATGGAACTAATGAAAAACTGTTTTTT
CASSNLGHGTNEKLFF
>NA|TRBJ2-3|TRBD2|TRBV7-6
TGTGCCAGCAGCCCAACTAGCGGGGGGCCAGGGGTAGATACGCAGTATTTT
CASSPTSGGPGVDTQYF
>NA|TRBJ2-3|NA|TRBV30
TGTGCCTGGAGTGCCGGAATCGGCACAGATACGCAGTATTTT
CAWSAGIGTDTQYF
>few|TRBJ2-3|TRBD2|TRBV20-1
TGCAGTGCTACTTTAGCGGGGGGGATGACAGATACGCAGTATTTT
CSATLAGGMTDTQYF
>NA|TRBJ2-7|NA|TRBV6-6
TGTGCCAGCAGTTACCCTAGGACGGAAACCTACGAGCAGTACTTC
CASSYPRTETYEQYF
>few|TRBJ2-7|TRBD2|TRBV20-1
TGCAGTGCTCCCGGGACTAGCGGGAGTCAGGACGAGCAGTACTTC
CSAPGTSGSQDEQYF